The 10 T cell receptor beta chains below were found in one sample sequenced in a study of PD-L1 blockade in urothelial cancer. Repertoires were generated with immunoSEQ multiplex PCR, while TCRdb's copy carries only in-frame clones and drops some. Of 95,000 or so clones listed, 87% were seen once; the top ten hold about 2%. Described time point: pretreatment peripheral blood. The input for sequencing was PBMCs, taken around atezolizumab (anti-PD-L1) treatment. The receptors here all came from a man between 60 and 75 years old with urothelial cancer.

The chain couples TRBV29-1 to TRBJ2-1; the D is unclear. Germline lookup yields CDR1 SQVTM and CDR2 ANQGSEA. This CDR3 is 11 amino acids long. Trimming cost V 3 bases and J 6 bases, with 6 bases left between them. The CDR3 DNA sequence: TGCAGCGTTGATCGAGGCAATGAGCAGTTCTTC. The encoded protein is CSVDRGNEQFF.

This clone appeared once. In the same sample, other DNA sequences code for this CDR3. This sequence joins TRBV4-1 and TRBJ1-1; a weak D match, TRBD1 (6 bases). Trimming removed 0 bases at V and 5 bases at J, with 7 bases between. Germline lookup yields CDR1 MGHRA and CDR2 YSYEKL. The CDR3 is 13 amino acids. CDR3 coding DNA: TGCGCCAGCAGCCAAGACAGGGGAACTGAAGCTTTCTTT. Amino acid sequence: CASSQDRGTEAFF.

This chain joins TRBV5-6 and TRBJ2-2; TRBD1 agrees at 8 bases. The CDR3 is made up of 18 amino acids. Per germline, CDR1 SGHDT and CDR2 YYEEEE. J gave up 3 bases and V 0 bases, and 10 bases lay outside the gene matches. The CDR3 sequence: CASSLDFSGQVYTGELFF. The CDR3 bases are TGTGCCAGCAGCTTGGATTTTTCGGGACAGGTTTACACCGGGGAGCTGTTTTTT.

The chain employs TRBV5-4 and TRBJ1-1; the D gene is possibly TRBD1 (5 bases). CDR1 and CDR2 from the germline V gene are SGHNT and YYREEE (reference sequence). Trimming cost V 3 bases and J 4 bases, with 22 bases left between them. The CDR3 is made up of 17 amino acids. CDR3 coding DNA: TGTGCCAGCAGCTGGGGGGGGACGGCCTTCTGGGGCACTGAAGCTTTCTTT. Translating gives CASSWGGTAFWGTEAFF.

CDR3 region: CASSPTTGYGEKLFF. DNA for the CDR3: TGCGCCAGCAGCCCCACGACAGGGTACGGTGAAAAACTGTTTTTT. The chain joins TRBV4-3 to TRBJ1-4, with 7 bases lining up with TRBD1. V shed 4 bases, J shed 7 bases, and the junction held 9 bases outside the gene matches. The length of the CDR3 is 15 residues. Germline V lookup: CDR1 LGHNA, CDR2 YSLEER.

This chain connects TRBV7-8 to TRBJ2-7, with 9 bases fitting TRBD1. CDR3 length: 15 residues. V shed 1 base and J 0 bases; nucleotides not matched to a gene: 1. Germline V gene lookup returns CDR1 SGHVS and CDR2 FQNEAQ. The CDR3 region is CASSLEGQGSYEQYF. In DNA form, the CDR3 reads TGTGCCAGCAGCTTAGAGGGACAGGGCTCCTACGAGCAGTACTTC.

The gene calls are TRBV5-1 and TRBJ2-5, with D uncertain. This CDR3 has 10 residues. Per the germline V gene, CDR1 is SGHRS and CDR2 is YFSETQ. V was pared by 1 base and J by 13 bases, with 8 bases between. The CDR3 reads CASSLPTAYF. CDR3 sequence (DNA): TGCGCCAGCAGCTTGCCCACTGCGTACTTC.

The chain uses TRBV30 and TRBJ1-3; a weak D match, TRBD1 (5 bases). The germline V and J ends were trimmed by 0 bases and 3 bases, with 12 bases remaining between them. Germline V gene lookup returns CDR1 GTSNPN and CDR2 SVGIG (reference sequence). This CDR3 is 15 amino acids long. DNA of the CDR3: TGTGCCTGGAGTGTATCGGGGGTTGGTGGAAACACCATATATTTT. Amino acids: CAWSVSGVGGNTIYF.

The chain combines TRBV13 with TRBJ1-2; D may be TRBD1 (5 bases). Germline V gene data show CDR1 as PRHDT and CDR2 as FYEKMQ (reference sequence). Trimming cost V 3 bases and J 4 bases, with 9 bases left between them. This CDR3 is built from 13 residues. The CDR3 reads CASSLRGPYGYTF. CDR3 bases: TGTGCCAGCAGCTTGCGGGGACCCTATGGCTACACCTTC.

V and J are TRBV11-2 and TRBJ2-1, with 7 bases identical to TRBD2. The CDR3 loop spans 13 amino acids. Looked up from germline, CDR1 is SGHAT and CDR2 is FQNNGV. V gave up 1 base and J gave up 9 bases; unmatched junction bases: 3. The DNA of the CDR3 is TGTGCCAGCAGCTTAGGACTAGCTCTTGAGCAGTTCTTC. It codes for CASSLGLALEQFF.